This TCR beta chain was captured in a study of T cell repertoires in cytomegalovirus infection. One entry per CDR3 protein results from TCRdb running MiXCR on the reads. The sample yields fewer than 300,000 distinct CDR3 sequences, roughly a quarter seen once. The CDR3 loop spans 12 amino acids. Trimming stripped 2 bases from V and 8 bases from J, with 7 bases between. Germline loops: CDR1 SGHTA, CDR2 FQGNSA. The V gene is TRBV7-2, the J gene TRBJ2-1; D gene uncertain. This TCR derives from a human donor in good health (CMV status not recorded). Some clones in this sample may be carry-over from other donors' samples. Material: PBMCs. The CDR3 here is CASSLYPHEQFF. CDR3 DNA: TGTGCCAGCAGCTTATATCCGCATGAGCAGTTCTTC.